Listed here are 32 T cell receptor beta chains from one sample, sequenced in a study of shared clonotypes between healthy human individuals. TCRdb's copy holds only in-frame clones and misses some; the assay was immunoSEQ multiplex PCR. The sample includes about half a million clones, around 79% of them seen just once. Sequenced input: PBMCs. The receptors derive from a woman between 35 and 50 years old in good health. Some clones in this sample may be carry-over from other donors' samples.

The rearrangement links TRBV11-2 to TRBJ1-1; D is undetermined. The CDR3 covers 14 residues. Looked up from germline, CDR1 is SGHAT and CDR2 is FQNNGV. V lost 1 base to trimming and J lost 0 bases, with 6 bases between them. CDR3 protein: CASSLGSMNTEAFF. The CDR3 DNA is TGTGCCAGCAGCTTAGGATCCATGAACACTGAAGCTTTCTTT.

The chain links TRBV12-5 to TRBJ2-3, with D maybe TRBD2 (5 bases). Per germline, CDR1 LGHNT and CDR2 FRNRAP. The CDR3 totals 12 residues. V was pared by 8 bases and J by 3 bases, with 9 bases between. Here the CDR3 reads CASIALTDTQYF. The CDR3 nucleotides read TGTGCTAGTATAGCGCTGACAGATACGCAGTATTTT.

V is TRBV5-4 and J is TRBJ2-5, with unresolved D. The CDR3 is 13 residues long. CDR1 is SGHNT, CDR2 YYREEE, per germline (reference sequence). V lost 0 bases and J 5 bases, leaving 8 bases between the germline ends. The CDR3 nucleotides read TGTGCCAGCAGCTTGGACACCCCGGAGACCCAGTACTTC. Translation gives CASSLDTPETQYF.

This clone turned up a few times. The gene calls are TRBV15 and TRBJ2-1; 10 positions match TRBD2. Germline V gene lookup returns CDR1 LNHNV and CDR2 YYDKDF (reference sequence). The CDR3 is 16 residues long. With V trimmed by 1 base and J by 8 bases, 8 bases remained unmatched. The DNA for the CDR3 is TGTGCCACCAGCAGAGCTAGCGGGAGCTCTTTACATGAGCAGTTCTTC. This sequence encodes CATSRASGSSLHEQFF.

V gene TRBV9 combines with J gene TRBJ2-6; 9 nucleotides match TRBD1. CDR1 is SGDLS, CDR2 YYNGEE, per germline. The CDR3 contains 17 residues. V shed 0 bases, J shed 1 base, and the junction held 2 bases outside the gene matches. CDR3 in DNA: TGTGCCAGCAGCGTAGACAGGGGGCGATCTGGGGCCAACGTCCTGACTTTC. Translated: CASSVDRGRSGANVLTF.

This chain links TRBV7-9 with TRBJ1-2; possibly TRBD1 for D (6 bases). This CDR3 has 15 residues. The V and J ends lost 0 bases and 3 bases respectively, with 11 bases between them. Germline CDR1 SEHNR, CDR2 FQNEAQ (reference sequence). The CDR3 DNA is TGTGCCAGCAGCTTAGCGGGGGGGCGCGACTATGGCTACACCTTC. Amino acid sequence: CASSLAGGRDYGYTF. The variable domain in full, with the rest retrieved from reference TRBV7-9 and TRBJ1-2, is DTGVSQNPRHKITKRGQNVTFRCDPISEHNRLYWYRQTLGQGPEFLTYFQNEAQLEKSRLLSDRFSAERPKGSFSTLEIQRTEQGDSAMYLCASSLAGGRDYGYTFGSGTRLTVV.

Worth noting for this clone: The junction and the germline gene differ at one end; a read error may be behind it. The CDR3 protein is CASTRTDYNRPQHF. As DNA, the CDR3 is TGTGCCAGTACCAGGACAGACTACAATCGGCCCCAGCATTTT. V and J are TRBV19 and TRBJ1-5; possibly TRBD1 for D (6 bases). The CDR3 covers 14 residues. Germline V lookup: CDR1 LNHDA, CDR2 SQIVND (reference sequence).

The V call is TRBV28, the J call TRBJ1-3, with D unresolved. Looked up from germline, CDR1 is MDHEN and CDR2 is SYDVKM. The ends were cut back, 6 bases at V and 0 bases at J, with 12 bases in the middle. This CDR3 is 15 amino acids long. The CDR3 reads CASRSGGDSGNTIYF. The CDR3 bases are TGTGCCAGCAGAAGCGGAGGCGACTCTGGAAACACCATATATTTT.

The chain uses TRBV11-2 and TRBJ2-7; TRBD1 agrees at 7 bases. This CDR3 contains 14 residues. The trim removed 6 bases at V and 7 bases at J, leaving 12 bases unmatched. Germline V gene lookup returns CDR1 SGHAT and CDR2 FQNNGV. The CDR3 bases are TGTGCCAGCAGTGCCGGGACAGCCACGAGGGAGCAGTACTTC. Amino acid sequence: CASSAGTATREQYF. Together with reference TRBV11-2 and TRBJ2-7, the CDR3 gives the full variable domain: EAGVAQSPRYKIIEKRQSVAFWCNPISGHATLYWYQQILGQGPKLLIQFQNNGVVDDSQLPKDRFSAERLKGVDSTLKIQPAKLEDSAVYLCASSAGTATREQYFGPGTRLTVT.

The chain has TRBV5-1 and TRBJ1-2; D is perhaps TRBD1 (5 bases). Germline-derived CDR1 and CDR2 are SGHRS and YFSETQ. Trimming shortened V by 0 bases and J by 7 bases, and 13 bases separated the two germline ends. The CDR3 extends over 14 amino acids. CDR3 sequence (DNA): TGCGCCAGCAGCTTGGAGCGGGGCCAGGGTGGCTACACCTTC. Its translation: CASSLERGQGGYTF.

The table lists this clone with a few counts. The rearrangement joins TRBV5-5 to TRBJ2-5, with D perhaps matching TRBD1 (5 bases). Deletions cut 0 bases from V and 2 bases from J, with 11 bases between. The CDR3 loop spans 15 amino acids. CDR1 is SGHKS, CDR2 YYEKEE, per germline (reference sequence). The CDR3 region is CASSLGQLNQETQYF. CDR3 bases: TGTGCCAGCAGCTTGGGACAGCTGAATCAAGAGACCCAGTACTTC.

This clone was seen a few times. The V gene is TRBV2, the J gene TRBJ2-7; perhaps TRBD1 as D (6 bases). There are 14 residues in the CDR3. Between the trimmed V and J ends, which lost 5 bases and 2 bases, there was a span of 13 bases. In germline, CDR1 is SNHLY, CDR2 FYNNEI. The CDR3 loop is CASSKEQGTYEQYF. CDR3 bases: TGTGCCAGCAGTAAGGAACAGGGAACCTACGAGCAGTACTTC.

Remarks on this clone: It is likely a read error: a sequence one base away is far more abundant. Other nucleotide sequences from this sample produce the same CDR3. The V gene is TRBV30, the J gene TRBJ2-7; D is possibly TRBD2 (5 bases). Germline V lookup: CDR1 GTSNPN, CDR2 SVGIG (reference sequence). Trimming pared 3 bases from V and 2 bases from J, leaving 11 bases between. The CDR3 runs 13 residues. The DNA for the CDR3 is TGTGCCTGGAGCGTCCCGGAGGCCTACGAGCAGTACTTC. Protein: CAWSVPEAYEQYF. Full variable domain (remainder filled in from reference TRBV30 and TRBJ2-7): SQTIHQWPATLVQPVGSPLSLECTVEGTSNPNLYWYRQAAGRGLQLLFYSVGIGQISSEVPQNLSASRPQDRQFILSSKKLLLSDSGFYLCAWSVPEAYEQYFGPGTRLTVT.

V usage is TRBV7-2 and J usage is TRBJ1-1; 8 positions agree with TRBD1. CDR3 length: 15 amino acids. Germline V gene lookup returns CDR1 SGHTA and CDR2 FQGNSA. The V and J ends lost 5 bases and 1 base, in that order; junction bases with no gene match: 6. The CDR3 sequence is CASSQNRGRNTEAFF. The DNA of the CDR3 is TGTGCCAGCAGCCAGAACAGGGGGAGGAACACTGAAGCTTTCTTT.

A single count supports this clone. CDR3 in DNA: TGTGCCAGCAGTTCCCGACTAGTTCAGGGCTACAATGAGCAGTTCTTC. Protein sequence: CASSSRLVQGYNEQFF. This chain connects TRBV28 to TRBJ2-1; TRBD2 might be the D (6 bases). CDR3 size: 16 residues. CDR1 is MDHEN, CDR2 SYDVKM, per germline. V lost 4 bases, J lost 3 bases, and 16 bases lay in between. The entire variable domain, with the rest obtained from reference TRBV28 and TRBJ2-1, is as follows: DVKVTQSSRYLVKRTGEKVFLECVQDMDHENMFWYRQDPGLGLRLIYFSYDVKMKEKGDIPEGYSVSREKKERFSLILESASTNQTSMYLCASSSRLVQGYNEQFFGPGTRLTVL.

The chain has TRBV7-9 and TRBJ2-3; D is uncertain. CDR3 length equals 16 residues. V lost 1 base to trimming and J lost 0 bases, with 11 bases between them. CDR1 is SEHNR, CDR2 FQNEAQ, per germline (reference sequence). For the CDR3, the DNA is TGTGCCAGCAGCTTAGGCCTGGGTAAAAGCACAGATACGCAGTATTTT. Amino acids: CASSLGLGKSTDTQYF.

This clone was detected a few times. The V and J genes are TRBV2 and TRBJ1-2; no clear D gene. With 4 bases removed from V and 2 bases from J, the gap between germline ends came to 11 bases. Germline CDR1 SNHLY, CDR2 FYNNEI. There are 14 residues in the CDR3. DNA of the CDR3: TGTGCCAGCAGTGTCGCAGGTACGAACTATGGCTACACCTTC. Amino acids: CASSVAGTNYGYTF.

This sequence joins TRBV18 and TRBJ2-5; D gene unclear. The germline V gene encodes CDR1 KGHSH and CDR2 LQKENI. The CDR3 spans 14 residues. V lost 3 bases, J lost 5 bases, and 13 bases lay in between. DNA of the CDR3: TGTGCCAGCTCACCTATGGCTAGGCGGGAGACCCAGTACTTC. As protein: CASSPMARRETQYF.

J is TRBJ2-7 and V is TRBV30; 11 positions match TRBD2. The CDR3 sequence is 15 residues long. V shed 0 bases, J shed 2 bases, and the junction held 3 bases outside the gene matches. Germline V lookup: CDR1 GTSNPN, CDR2 SVGIG (reference sequence). As DNA, the CDR3 is TGTGCCTGGAGTGTTGGACTAGCGGGCCCCTACGAGCAGTACTTC. This encodes CAWSVGLAGPYEQYF.

The rearrangement joins TRBV15 to TRBJ1-2; TRBD1 agrees at 9 bases. The junction had 8 bases not matched to a gene; V was cut back by 4 bases and J by 2 bases. CDR1 is LNHNV, CDR2 YYDKDF, per germline (reference sequence). CDR3 length: 16 residues. This chain's CDR3 is CATSKNTGTGNYGYTF. DNA of the CDR3: TGTGCCACCAGCAAAAACACCGGGACAGGGAACTATGGCTACACCTTC.

The chain joins TRBV18 to TRBJ1-3; D unresolved. CDR1 is KGHSH, CDR2 LQKENI, per germline. This CDR3 comprises 13 residues. The V gene lost 3 bases and the J gene lost 4 bases, with 7 bases spanning the gap. DNA of the CDR3: TGTGCCAGCTCACCTGTACGCGGAAACACCATATATTTT. Residues: CASSPVRGNTIYF.

The chain combines TRBV30 with TRBJ1-1; D perhaps matches TRBD1 (5 bases). The CDR3 runs 12 residues. Germline loops: CDR1 GTSNPN, CDR2 SVGIG (reference sequence). V shed 3 bases and J shed 8 bases, with 13 bases lying between them. CDR3 residues: CAWSGGLAEAFF. CDR3 nucleotide sequence: TGTGCCTGGAGCGGGGGACTGGCCGAAGCTTTCTTT.

This clone was seen a few times. V and J are TRBV4-3 and TRBJ2-7; 8 nucleotides match TRBD1. CDR3 length: 15 amino acids. Trimming took 0 bases from V and 8 from J; bases not matched to a gene: 9. The germline CDR1 and CDR2 sequences are LGHNA and YSLEER. CDR3 amino acids: CASSQEGDRGGQQYF. The DNA for the CDR3 is TGCGCCAGCAGCCAAGAAGGAGACAGGGGCGGCCAGCAGTACTTC.

This clone has only a few counts. The gene calls are TRBV10-3 and TRBJ2-1; a weak D match, TRBD1 (6 bases). The CDR3 covers 16 residues. Germline V gene data show CDR1 as ENHRY and CDR2 as SYGVKD. Trimming stripped 7 bases from V and 2 bases from J, with 18 bases between. This chain's CDR3 is CAITGEMDSPYNEQFF. The CDR3 coding sequence is TGTGCCATCACTGGCGAGATGGACAGCCCCTACAATGAGCAGTTCTTC.

This clone was counted once. CDR3 nucleotides: TGTGCCAGCAGCCTTAGCGGAGGTTACAATGAGCAGTTCTTC. This codes for CASSLSGGYNEQFF. The J gene is TRBJ2-1, the V gene TRBV28; TRBD2 is a possible D gene (6 bases). Germline V lookup: CDR1 MDHEN, CDR2 SYDVKM. The CDR3 runs 14 residues. Trimming removed 6 bases from V and 4 bases from J, with 13 bases in between.

This sequence joins TRBV2 and TRBJ2-5; 9 nucleotides align to TRBD1. The CDR3 has 15 residues. Germline trimming cut 2 bases from V and 2 bases from J; bases unmatched to any gene: 3. Germline V gene lookup returns CDR1 SNHLY and CDR2 FYNNEI. In DNA, the CDR3 is TGTGCCAGCAGTGAAATGGGACAGGGTCAAGAGACCCAGTACTTC. This translates into CASSEMGQGQETQYF.

This sequence joins TRBV7-9 and TRBJ1-5; TRBD1 aligns across 7 bases. This CDR3 spans 15 amino acids. Trimming removed 4 bases from V and 0 bases from J; junction bases left unmatched: 3. CDR1 and CDR2 (germline): SEHNR, FQNEAQ (reference sequence). The CDR3 DNA reads as TGTGCCAGCAGCTCTAGGACAGGTAGCAATCAGCCCCAGCATTTT. Its protein product is CASSSRTGSNQPQHF.

CDR3 nucleotide sequence: TGTGCCAGCAGCCTATCGGACAATCAGCCCCAGCATTTT. It yields the protein CASSLSDNQPQHF. The chain has TRBV11-2 and TRBJ1-5; unclear D gene. Trimming shortened V by 5 bases and J by 3 bases, and 8 bases separated the two germline ends. Germline V CDR1 and CDR2: SGHAT, FQNNGV. CDR3 length: 13 residues.

The chain joins TRBV11-2 to TRBJ1-2; D may be TRBD1 (6 bases). The CDR3 is 15 amino acids. Germline V gene sequence: CDR1 SGHAT, CDR2 FQNNGV. V was pared by 2 bases and J by 7 bases, with 17 bases between. The CDR3 sequence: CASSLNGGQYSGYTF. CDR3 nucleotide sequence: TGTGCCAGCAGCTTAAACGGGGGGCAGTACAGTGGCTACACCTTC.

This clone was counted between two and nine times. The chain's CDR3 is CASSQPRTGVDYEQYF. The DNA for the CDR3 is TGTGCCAGCAGTCAACCAAGGACGGGAGTTGACTACGAGCAGTACTTC. The chain links TRBV6-6 to TRBJ2-7; weak D call: TRBD2 (6 bases). The CDR3 covers 16 residues. Germline V gene lookup returns CDR1 MNHNY and CDR2 SVGAGI (reference sequence). Trimming pared 5 bases from V and 3 bases from J, leaving 20 bases between.

The chain uses TRBV5-1 and TRBJ1-3; D ambiguous. Between the trimmed V and J ends, which lost 4 bases and 3 bases, there was a span of 14 bases. Germline values: CDR1 SGHRS, CDR2 YFSETQ. The CDR3 runs 15 residues. This chain's CDR3 is CASSLDPGNGNTIYF. The CDR3 DNA sequence: TGCGCCAGCAGCCTAGACCCGGGAAATGGAAACACCATATATTTT.

The chain couples TRBV28 to TRBJ2-5, with D hard to call. This CDR3 has 13 amino acids. Trimming cost V 3 bases and J 0 bases, with 5 bases left between them. CDR1 and CDR2 from the germline V gene are MDHEN and SYDVKM. This chain's CDR3 is CASSFGNQETQYF. The CDR3, as DNA: TGTGCCAGCAGTTTTGGCAACCAAGAGACCCAGTACTTC.